One and the same sample provided the 22 T cell receptor beta chains below, sequenced in a study of shared clonotypes between healthy human individuals. Measured with immunoSEQ multiplex PCR; TCRdb has only the in-frame clones, and not every one. There are 600,000 to 750,000 clones in the sample; roughly two thirds occur only once, and roughly 1.8% lies in the top ten. The sequenced sample consisted of memory CD4+ T cells sorted from blood. Subset defined: CD45RA-negative fraction. The receptors come from a woman aged 25-40 years in good health.

This rearrangement joins TRBV6-6 to TRBJ1-5; a weak D match, TRBD1 (6 bases). Looked up from germline, CDR1 is MNHNY and CDR2 is SVGAGI (reference sequence). Trimming left V 6 bases short and J 3 bases short, with 15 bases between. The CDR3 is 15 amino acids. The chain's CDR3 is CASRYAGQNNQPQHF. The CDR3 bases are TGTGCCAGCAGGTATGCCGGACAGAACAATCAGCCCCAGCATTTT.

This chain links TRBV5-1 with TRBJ1-1; a weak D match, TRBD1 (5 bases). The CDR3 spans 15 residues. V lost 4 bases and J 7 bases, leaving 20 bases between the germline ends. From germline, CDR1 is SGHRS and CDR2 YFSETQ. The CDR3 sequence: CASSPIVGGAGEAFF. CDR3 DNA: TGCGCCAGCAGCCCCATTGTGGGTGGGGCCGGTGAAGCTTTCTTT.

The chain joins TRBV19 to TRBJ2-5; weak D call: TRBD2 (5 bases). The CDR3 contains 13 residues. CDR1 and CDR2 from the germline V gene are LNHDA and SQIVND (reference sequence). With 6 bases removed from V and 5 bases from J, the gap between germline ends came to 13 bases. CDR3 protein: CASSDTRRETQYF. The CDR3 DNA is TGTGCCAGTAGCGATACTAGGCGGGAGACCCAGTACTTC.

The V and J genes are TRBV4-1 and TRBJ1-4; D is uncertain. Per the germline V gene, CDR1 is MGHRA and CDR2 is YSYEKL. Trimming left V 0 bases short and J 8 bases short, with 4 bases between. This CDR3 region has 12 residues. The CDR3 sequence is CASSQDEEKLFF. The CDR3, as DNA: TGCGCCAGCAGCCAAGATGAGGAAAAACTGTTTTTT.

V and J are TRBV11-2 and TRBJ2-1; possibly TRBD2 for D (6 bases). The CDR3 runs to 15 residues. Trimming stripped 5 bases from V and 5 bases from J, with 16 bases between. Germline V CDR1 and CDR2: SGHAT, FQNNGV. The CDR3 sequence: CASSPTAGPNNEQFF. The CDR3 region has the DNA TGTGCCAGCAGCCCAACGGCGGGACCGAACAATGAGCAGTTCTTC.

In DNA, the CDR3 is TGTGCCAGCAGCATCCTCGACAGAGACCAGAAGACCCAGTACTTC. Its translation is CASSILDRDQKTQYF. The chain is built from TRBV7-2 and TRBJ2-5; tentative D call: TRBD1 (5 bases). Germline V lookup: CDR1 SGHTA, CDR2 FQGNSA. V was pared by 5 bases and J by 6 bases, with 19 bases between. This CDR3 region has 15 residues. The variable domain in full, completed from reference TRBV7-2 and TRBJ2-5, reads GAGVSQSPSNKVTEKGKDVELRCDPISGHTALYWYRQSLGQGLEFLIYFQGNSAPDKSGLPSDRFSAERTGGSVSTLTIQRTQQEDSAVYLCASSILDRDQKTQYFGPGTRLLVL.

This chain joins TRBV27 and TRBJ1-2, with unresolved D. CDR3 length equals 14 residues. Germline CDR1 is MNHEY and CDR2 is SMNVEV (reference sequence). V was trimmed by 5 bases and J by 4 bases, leaving 14 bases between them. CDR3: CASSPFAGSYGYTF. DNA of the CDR3: TGTGCCAGCAGTCCCTTCGCCGGGAGCTATGGCTACACCTTC.

In DNA, the CDR3 is TGTGCCAGCAGATCACAGGGTTACGAGCAGTACTTC. Encoded protein: CASRSQGYEQYF. The rearrangement links TRBV6-5 to TRBJ2-7; D is possibly TRBD1 (6 bases). The V gene lost 6 bases and the J gene lost 4 bases, with 10 bases spanning the gap. The CDR3 is 12 amino acids. CDR1 is MNHEY and CDR2 is SVGAGI in the germline V gene.

This chain uses TRBV29-1 with TRBJ2-5; TRBD1 aligns across 8 bases. The V segment lost 7 bases and the J segment 4 bases; nucleotides outside the gene matches: 2. This CDR3 region has 11 residues. Germline V gene lookup returns CDR1 SQVTM and CDR2 ANQGSEA. The CDR3 here is CSGRGRETQYF. The CDR3 DNA reads TGCAGCGGCAGGGGGCGAGAGACCCAGTACTTC.

The chain has TRBV7-6 and TRBJ1-2, with D tentatively TRBD1 (6 bases). Trimming left V 3 bases short and J 6 bases short, with 8 bases between. Germline loops: CDR1 SGHVS, CDR2 FNYEAQ. The CDR3 covers 12 residues. The CDR3 spells CASSFTGNGYTF. CDR3 DNA: TGTGCCAGCAGCTTTACAGGGAATGGCTACACCTTC.

This chain joins TRBV5-1 and TRBJ2-5; TRBD2 agrees at 7 bases. V was clipped by 0 bases and J by 3 bases; unmatched bases: 8. The germline CDR1 and CDR2 sequences are SGHRS and YFSETQ. The CDR3 is 16 amino acids. CDR3 amino acids: CASSLVLAGEEETQYF. The CDR3, as DNA: TGCGCCAGCAGCTTGGTCCTTGCGGGAGAGGAAGAGACCCAGTACTTC.

The sample holds a few counts of this clone. The same CDR3 also results from other DNA sequences found in this sample. The V call is TRBV27, the J call TRBJ1-2; TRBD1 aligns across 7 bases. This CDR3 region has 14 residues. Germline loops: CDR1 MNHEY, CDR2 SMNVEV (reference sequence). The V and J ends lost 5 bases and 2 bases, in that order; junction bases with no gene match: 5. CDR3 bases: TGTGCCAGCAGTCCCCCGACAGGGAACTATGGCTACACCTTC. Translating gives CASSPPTGNYGYTF.

This clone occurred a few times. The gene calls are TRBV7-9 and TRBJ1-1; the D gene is possibly TRBD1 (5 bases). Germline V gene lookup returns CDR1 SEHNR and CDR2 FQNEAQ (reference sequence). The CDR3 length is 14 residues. Trimming cost V 0 bases and J 4 bases, with 9 bases left between them. This CDR3 is CASSLAGGTTEAFF. CDR3 bases: TGTGCCAGCAGCTTAGCTGGGGGGACCACTGAAGCTTTCTTT.

This clone was found a few times. The J gene is TRBJ2-3, the V gene TRBV29-1; 8 bases fit TRBD2. The V segment lost 7 bases and the J segment 2 bases; nucleotides outside the gene matches: 11. Germline V gene data show CDR1 as SQVTM and CDR2 as ANQGSEA. CDR3 size: 15 residues. CDR3: CSAKPGLGTTDTQYF. CDR3 nucleotide sequence: TGCAGCGCTAAACCGGGACTAGGGACCACAGATACGCAGTATTTT.

The chain carries TRBV12-5 and TRBJ2-1; D is unclear. Trimming shortened V by 6 bases and J by 9 bases, and 15 bases separated the two germline ends. This CDR3 region has 13 residues. CDR1 and CDR2 (germline): LGHNT, FRNRAP. The CDR3 DNA sequence: TGTGCTAGTGGCCAAGACTTGAACAGTGAGCAGTTCTTC. It specifies CASGQDLNSEQFF.

The chain joins TRBV5-4 to TRBJ2-5; 10 bases map to TRBD2. Per the germline V gene, CDR1 is SGHNT and CDR2 is YYREEE (reference sequence). The trim removed 4 bases at V and 3 bases at J, leaving 6 bases unmatched. There are 15 residues in the CDR3. The CDR3 bases are TGTGCCAGCAGCCTTTATCTAGCGGGAGAAGAGACCCAGTACTTC. Translated, it gives CASSLYLAGEETQYF.

This clone was observed a few times. This chain links TRBV30 with TRBJ1-5; 8 bases align to TRBD1. This CDR3 is built from 15 residues. V lost 0 bases, J lost 4 bases, and 5 bases stayed unmatched. Germline V gene lookup returns CDR1 GTSNPN and CDR2 SVGIG (reference sequence). CDR3 sequence: CAWSVRGTGNQPQHF. CDR3 DNA: TGTGCCTGGAGTGTAAGGGGGACAGGTAATCAGCCCCAGCATTTT.

The chain uses TRBV27 and TRBJ1-1, with D unclear. The CDR3 consists of 14 residues. Germline CDR1 reads MNHEY; CDR2 reads SMNVEV (reference sequence). Trimming took off 3 bases at V and 4 bases at J, with 12 bases between the two ends. CDR3 in amino acids: CASSFLGAATEAFF. Written as DNA, the CDR3 is TGTGCCAGCAGTTTTCTGGGAGCCGCCACTGAAGCTTTCTTT.

The chain couples TRBV28 to TRBJ1-5, with 7 positions matching TRBD1. The CDR3 has 14 residues. V was clipped by 4 bases and J by 8 bases; unmatched bases: 8. Germline values: CDR1 MDHEN, CDR2 SYDVKM. CDR3 sequence (DNA): TGTGCCAGCAGTTCTGGACAGGCATCGGAGCCCCAGCATTTT. Translation: CASSSGQASEPQHF.

The chain employs TRBV28 and TRBJ1-1, with 8 bases identical to TRBD1. V lost 9 bases to trimming and J lost 7 bases; unmatched junction nucleotides: 4. Germline CDR1 and CDR2: MDHEN and SYDVKM. The CDR3 is 11 amino acids. As DNA, the CDR3 is TGTGCCAGTCTAGACAGGGGTGAAGCTTTCTTT. Translated, it gives CASLDRGEAFF. Drawing the rest from reference TRBV28 and TRBJ1-1, the complete variable domain is DVKVTQSSRYLVKRTGEKVFLECVQDMDHENMFWYRQDPGLGLRLIYFSYDVKMKEKGDIPEGYSVSREKKERFSLILESASTNQTSMYLCASLDRGEAFFGQGTRLTVV.

This clone was seen only a few times. V usage is TRBV5-1 and J usage is TRBJ1-4; tentative D call: TRBD1 (6 bases). V was cut by 4 bases and J by 8 bases, with 21 bases left in between. The germline V gene encodes CDR1 SGHRS and CDR2 YFSETQ. This CDR3 has 16 amino acids. The CDR3, as DNA: TGCGCCAGCAGCCCGGGGGCGGGAACGAGTAAGGAAAAACTGTTTTTT. Translation gives CASSPGAGTSKEKLFF.

The rearrangement uses TRBV5-3 and TRBJ2-5; perhaps TRBD2 as D (5 bases). TRBV5-3 is known as an ORF, though its function is uncertain. Trimming shortened V by 10 bases and J by 1 base, and 23 bases separated the two germline ends. The CDR3 totals 16 residues. CDR3 amino acids: CAFQKERGFTQETQYF. As DNA, the CDR3 is TGTGCCTTCCAGAAGGAACGGGGATTTACCCAAGAGACCCAGTACTTC.